This passage covers 7 T cell receptor beta chains from one sample sequenced in a study of vaccination effects on CD4 cells after COVID-19. Cells that had been cultured for roughly 9 days were the source of isolated CD4+ T cells. Participants completed two doses of the BNT162b2 or mRNA-1273 vaccine. The assay was immunoSEQ multiplex PCR, and TCRdb's table has in-frame clones only and misses some. The table shows 40,000 to 45,000 clones, with about 62% occurring only once. These receptors have no known antigen. Sequencing used CD4+ T cells from PBMCs cultured without peptide, obtained after COVID-19 vaccination. Receptors were obtained from a human donor who received a COVID-19 vaccine.

The chain is built from TRBV14 and TRBJ2-7; D gene ambiguous. The CDR3 covers 12 residues. Germline CDR1 reads SGHDN; CDR2 reads FVKESK. The V end was cut by 5 bases, the J end by 0 bases, with 5 bases between. CDR3 protein: CASSWSSYEQYF. DNA of the CDR3: TGTGCCAGCAGCTGGTCCTCCTACGAGCAGTACTTC.

This chain connects TRBV3-1 (or the pseudogene TRBV3-2) to TRBJ1-3; tentative D call: TRBD1 (5 bases). There are 15 residues in the CDR3. Germline V CDR1 and CDR2: LGHDT, YNNKEL (reference sequence). V dropped 5 bases and J dropped 0 bases, with 11 bases sitting between them. CDR3 DNA: TGTGCCAGCAGCTTAGACAGTAGCTCTGGAAACACCATATATTTT. Amino acids: CASSLDSSSGNTIYF.

The chain recombines TRBV6-1 with TRBJ2-1, with D possibly being TRBD2 (7 bases). Per germline, CDR1 MNHNS and CDR2 SASEGT. This CDR3 has 17 amino acids. With 8 bases removed from V and 0 bases from J, the gap between germline ends came to 20 bases. Here the CDR3 reads CASRVGGTRSSYNEQFF. The CDR3 DNA reads TGTGCCAGCCGTGTGGGGGGGACACGCAGCTCCTACAATGAGCAGTTCTTC.

The chain carries TRBV6-5 and TRBJ1-2; possibly TRBD1 for D (5 bases). The CDR3 spans 16 residues. The germline V and J ends were trimmed by 1 base and 8 bases, with 20 bases remaining between them. Germline CDR1 is MNHEY and CDR2 is SVGAGI. The CDR3 nucleotides read TGTGCCAGCAGTTACTTCACGGACGGGACCTCGGGAGGCTACACCTTC. Protein product: CASSYFTDGTSGGYTF.

The table lists this clone with a few counts. The genes are TRBV12-3 or TRBV12-4 and TRBJ2-2, with D maybe TRBD2 (5 bases). Trimming cost V 7 bases and J 7 bases, with 13 bases left between them. The CDR3 length is 13 residues. CDR3 loop: CASTPSGVGELFF. In DNA, the CDR3 is TGTGCCAGCACCCCTTCCGGGGTCGGGGAGCTGTTTTTT.

The gene calls are TRBV30 and TRBJ2-7; 9 bases match TRBD1. Germline loops: CDR1 GTSNPN, CDR2 SVGIG (reference sequence). The ends lost 1 base at V and 11 bases at J; junction bases unmatched: 3. The CDR3 runs to 11 residues. This chain's CDR3 is CAWSGDRGKYF. CDR3 nucleotides: TGTGCCTGGAGTGGCGACAGGGGGAAGTACTTC.

This clone showed up just a few times. The CDR3 protein is CASSPVGGPAPDTQYF. DNA for the CDR3: TGTGCCAGCTCACCTGTCGGGGGGCCGGCCCCAGATACGCAGTATTTT. J is TRBJ2-3 and V is TRBV18; tentative D call: TRBD2 (7 bases). The CDR3 has 16 amino acids. Trimming removed 3 bases from V and 4 bases from J, with 17 bases in between. Germline-derived CDR1 and CDR2 are KGHSH and LQKENI.